The clone carrying this T cell receptor beta chain is classed as medium-sized. In germline, CDR1 is MNHNY, CDR2 SVGAGI (reference sequence). The CDR3 consists of 14 residues. V gave up 5 bases and J gave up 4 bases, with 12 bases separating them. Treatment denoted: randomized to nivolumab then ipilimumab (arm A) or the reverse (arm B). PBMC sorting kept live CD3+CD8+ cells without CD19 or CD56. These data are taken from a study of sequential checkpoint blockade in melanoma. Study in general: First-line arms were nivolumab then ipilimumab, or the reverse, randomized 1:1.

Generated by immunoSEQ multiplex PCR, the TCRdb table keeps only in-frame clones and is missing some. This sample yields 12,000 to 15,000 clones, of which more than 45% are seen a single time; 15% to 20% belongs to the top ten. V gene TRBV6-6 combines with J gene TRBJ2-1; D may be TRBD1 (6 bases). This sample comprised CD8+ T cells sorted from blood (inferred from file names), obtained from a patient given nivolumab and ipilimumab in sequence. This TCR was recovered from a human donor with melanoma. The CDR3 nucleotides are TGTGCCAGCAGTCGATTGGACAGTTACAATGAGCAGTTCTTC. Encoded protein: CASSRLDSYNEQFF.